This TCR beta chain was sequenced for a study of neoadjuvant anti-PD-1 for oral cavity cancer. Study details: Around day 43, patients without progression received a fourth nivolumab dose before surgery.

Most PBMC samples had around 480 ng input DNA in six replicates. TCRdb's table, derived via immunoSEQ multiplex PCR, lists solely in-frame clones and lacks some. The sample has roughly 14,000 clones, about three quarters seen once. The time point here: after neoadjuvant nivolumab, at surgical resection. These oral cavity squamous cell carcinomas were HPV-negative and locally advanced. With 0 bases clipped from V and 6 bases from J, the junction kept 11 bases outside the gene matches. The CDR3 loop spans 17 amino acids. In germline, CDR1 is MGHRA, CDR2 YSYEKL. This clone appeared once. This sequence was found in a person between 40 and 85 years old with oral cavity squamous cell carcinoma. The chain joins TRBV4-1 to TRBJ2-7, with 10 positions matching TRBD2. Sequenced here: PBMCs, sampled after nivolumab (anti-PD-1) treatment. CDR3 protein: CASSQDRGASGSGEQYF. The DNA for the CDR3 is TGCGCCAGCAGCCAAGATCGGGGGGCTAGCGGGAGCGGCGAGCAGTACTTC.